This T cell receptor (beta chain) was observed in a study of human T cells and chemical hapten exposure. Turning to the study itself: TCR yields per sample varied mostly from small pooled library volume differences. Regarding the study as a whole: TCRs whose frequency exceeded 1 in 1000 remained the same following DPC sensitization.

Total RNA came from unfractionated whole blood. Individual cDNA molecules had unique molecular identifiers attached to them by the library. Authors' processing steps: Samples ranged from about 23,224 to 690,600 TCRs, with a median of 95,638. TCRdb processed the 5' RACE reads anew with MiXCR; each CDR3 protein has one entry. The V and J calls follow TCRdb's processing rather than the paper's. In the table there are approximately 80,000 distinct CDR3 sequences, about 15% of which are singletons. As concerns this clonotype: Its antigen is unknown.

Germline trimming cut 4 bases from V and 3 bases from J; bases unmatched to any gene: 9. The CDR3 is made up of 17 amino acids. Germline values: CDR1 MGHRA, CDR2 YSYEKL. This chain uses TRBV4-1 with TRBJ2-5; 12 bases are a match to TRBD2. This clonotype was sampled from a female donor in good health. In DNA, the CDR3 is TGCGCCAGCAGCCCCAGGGGGGCTAGCGGGAGGGAAGAGACCCAGTACTTC. This translates into CASSPRGASGREETQYF.